The 18 T cell receptor beta chains below all came from one sample that was sequenced in a study of blood T cell repertoires in COVID-19. Method: immunoSEQ multiplex PCR; TCRdb's copy keeps in-frame clones and lacks some. The table has about 120,000 clones, around 80% seen once. Input material: peripheral blood. The receptors here all came from a man in his sixties with active or convalescent COVID-19.

This rearrangement joins TRBV29-1 to TRBJ2-1; 9 bases are shared with TRBD2. The CDR3 is 19 amino acids. Germline-derived CDR1 and CDR2 are SQVTM and ANQGSEA. The junction had 14 bases not matched to a gene; V was cut back by 2 bases and J by 0 bases. The CDR3 spells CSVEPYSPQREDSYNEQFF. Here the CDR3 DNA reads TGCAGCGTTGAACCCTATTCGCCCCAGCGGGAGGACTCCTACAATGAGCAGTTCTTC.

The chain carries TRBV18 and TRBJ1-4, with no clear D. Germline lookup yields CDR1 KGHSH and CDR2 LQKENI. V was cut by 3 bases and J by 7 bases, with 12 bases left in between. The CDR3 length is 14 residues. The CDR3 region is CASSPLTAREKLFF. CDR3 DNA: TGTGCCAGCTCACCGTTAACAGCTCGTGAAAAACTGTTTTTT.

The rearrangement links TRBV7-3 to TRBJ2-3; 7 nucleotides align to TRBD2. This CDR3 is 14 amino acids long. Trimming removed 5 bases from V and 0 bases from J; junction bases left unmatched: 2. Germline V gene lookup returns CDR1 SGHTA and CDR2 FQGTGA. The CDR3 nucleotides read TGTGCCAGCAGCATTAGCGGGAGCACAGATACGCAGTATTTT. It is translated as CASSISGSTDTQYF.

The chain links TRBV7-2 to TRBJ2-3, with 11 bases that match TRBD2. V dropped 3 bases and J dropped 3; count of bases not matched to a gene: 5. CDR1 is SGHTA, CDR2 FQGNSA, per germline. This CDR3 comprises 16 residues. The CDR3 DNA is TGTGCCAGCAGCTTTAGCGGGAGGGCCAAGACAGATACGCAGTATTTT. The encoded protein is CASSFSGRAKTDTQYF.

The gene calls are TRBV6-2 or TRBV6-3 and TRBJ2-1, with 13 positions matching TRBD2. J gave up 9 bases and V 4 bases, and 6 bases lay outside the gene matches. The CDR3 sequence is 15 residues long. CDR1 MNHEY and CDR2 SVGEGT come from the germline V gene. Here the CDR3 reads CASSSLGLAGVEQFF. CDR3 DNA sequence: TGTGCCAGCAGTTCGCTCGGACTAGCGGGAGTTGAGCAGTTCTTC.

V gene TRBV7-9 combines with J gene TRBJ1-1; unclear D gene. Germline V CDR1 and CDR2: SEHNR, FQNEAQ (reference sequence). V lost 3 bases and J lost 5, with 16 bases in between. The CDR3 extends over 15 amino acids. The CDR3 nucleotides read TGTGCCAGCAGCTTGGCGTCCATAGCTATGACTGAAGCTTTCTTT. Its protein product is CASSLASIAMTEAFF.

CDR3 loop: CATQGGGTDYGYTF. CDR3 coding DNA: TGTGCCACCCAGGGGGGCGGGACGGACTATGGCTACACCTTC. V gene TRBV28 combines with J gene TRBJ1-2; TRBD1 matches 7 bases. The CDR3 extends over 14 amino acids. In germline, CDR1 is MDHEN, CDR2 SYDVKM. J lost 3 bases, V lost 10 bases, and 11 bases had no gene match.

This clone was seen once. The rearrangement joins TRBV6-5 to TRBJ2-1; no definite D call. The CDR3 extends over 12 amino acids. V dropped 2 bases and J dropped 6 bases, with 5 bases sitting between them. The germline gives CDR1 MNHEY, CDR2 SVGAGI. Written as DNA, the CDR3 is TGTGCCAGCAGTTACAGCCCCAATGAGCAGTTCTTC. Protein: CASSYSPNEQFF.

This chain connects TRBV5-1 to TRBJ1-4; 7 bases align to TRBD1. J was trimmed by 7 bases and V by 4 bases; bases with no gene match: 7. The CDR3 sequence is 14 residues long. The V gene's germline CDR1 is SGHRS and CDR2 YFSETQ. The CDR3 DNA is TGCGCCAGCAGCAGAACAGGGGAGCGTGAAAAACTGTTTTTT. Amino acids: CASSRTGEREKLFF.

V and J are TRBV7-6 and TRBJ2-3, with 7 bases fitting TRBD2. J was trimmed by 6 bases and V by 3 bases; bases with no gene match: 3. The germline CDR1 and CDR2 sequences are SGHVS and FNYEAQ. The CDR3 has 13 residues. The CDR3 nucleotides are TGTGCCAGCAGCTTTTCCGGGGGGGATACGCAGTATTTT. Protein product: CASSFSGGDTQYF.

The chain links TRBV28 to TRBJ2-7; the match to TRBD2 covers 8 bases. CDR3 length: 16 residues. The V and J ends lost 5 bases and 4 bases, in that order; junction bases with no gene match: 13. Germline CDR1 MDHEN, CDR2 SYDVKM. The CDR3, as DNA: TGTGCCAGCAGTGGGTCGGGAGGGCGATGGGTGTACGAGCAGTACTTC. It translates to CASSGSGGRWVYEQYF.

The V call is TRBV11-1, the J call TRBJ1-6; weak D call: TRBD1 (5 bases). The CDR3 sequence is 16 residues long. V was trimmed by 4 bases and J by 7 bases, leaving 17 bases between them. Per the germline V gene, CDR1 is SGHAT and CDR2 is FQDESV (reference sequence). DNA of the CDR3: TGTGCCAGCAGCTCGAGTCGAGGCGCAGGGAATTCACCCCTCCACTTT. Encoded protein: CASSSSRGAGNSPLHF.

The rearrangement joins TRBV6-2 or TRBV6-3 to TRBJ2-1; the D is unclear. Germline-derived CDR1 and CDR2 are MNHEY and SVGEGT. This CDR3 contains 15 residues. V dropped 4 bases and J dropped 0 bases, with 10 bases sitting between them. As DNA, the CDR3 is TGTGCCAGCAGTTCATTAAAGAGCTCCTACAATGAGCAGTTCTTC. Amino acids: CASSSLKSSYNEQFF.

This clone was observed at least ten times. V is TRBV30 and J is TRBJ2-7; 7 positions match TRBD1. V gave up 6 bases and J gave up 9 bases; unmatched junction bases: 11. The germline V gene has CDR1 GTSNPN and CDR2 SVGIG (reference sequence). The CDR3 has 12 residues. The CDR3 protein is CACSDQGERQYF. CDR3 bases: TGTGCCTGCTCGGACCAGGGGGAAAGGCAGTACTTC.

V usage is TRBV4-2 and J usage is TRBJ2-2; D is uncertain. V was clipped by 3 bases and J by 6 bases, with 11 bases between them. The CDR3 totals 14 residues. Germline CDR1 is LGHNA and CDR2 is YNFKEQ. Here the CDR3 reads CASSHGDRPGELFF. Here the CDR3 DNA reads TGTGCCAGCAGCCATGGAGACCGCCCCGGGGAGCTGTTTTTT.

J is TRBJ1-2 and V is TRBV19; a weak D match, TRBD1 (6 bases). The CDR3 sequence is 14 residues long. Trimming stripped 6 bases from V and 5 bases from J, with 16 bases between. Germline V CDR1 and CDR2: LNHDA, SQIVND (reference sequence). DNA of the CDR3: TGTGCCAGTAGGAAACAAGGGGGTTATTATGGCTACACCTTC. Its translation is CASRKQGGYYGYTF.

The genes are TRBV28 and TRBJ1-3, with TRBD1 as a possible D gene (6 bases). There are 15 residues in the CDR3. Deletions cut 3 bases from V and 4 bases from J, with 13 bases between. In germline, CDR1 is MDHEN, CDR2 SYDVKM. In DNA, the CDR3 is TGTGCCAGCAGTTTCCCGACAGGAGGAGGAAACACCATATATTTT. Encoded protein: CASSFPTGGGNTIYF.

V and J are TRBV6-5 and TRBJ2-7; 7 bases line up with TRBD1. Germline V gives CDR1 MNHEY, CDR2 SVGAGI. The CDR3 is 15 amino acids. After removal of 2 bases from V and 5 bases from J, the junction contained 9 bases not matched to a gene. The CDR3 DNA sequence: TGTGCCAGCAGTTACGAGAGGGGGCGACCTCACGAGCAGTACTTC. It yields the protein CASSYERGRPHEQYF.